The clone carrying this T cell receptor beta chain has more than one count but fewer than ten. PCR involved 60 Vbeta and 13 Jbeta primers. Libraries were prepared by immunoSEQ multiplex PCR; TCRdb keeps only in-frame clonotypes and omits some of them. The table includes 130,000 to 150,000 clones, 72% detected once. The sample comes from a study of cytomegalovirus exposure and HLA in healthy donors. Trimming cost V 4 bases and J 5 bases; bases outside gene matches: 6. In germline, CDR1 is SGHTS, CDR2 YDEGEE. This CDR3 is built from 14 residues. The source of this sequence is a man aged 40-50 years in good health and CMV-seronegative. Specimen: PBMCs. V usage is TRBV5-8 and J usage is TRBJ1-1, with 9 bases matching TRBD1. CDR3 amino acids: CASSHGTGRTEAFF. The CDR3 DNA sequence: TGTGCCAGCAGCCATGGGACAGGGCGGACTGAAGCTTTCTTT.